This T cell receptor (gamma chain) originates from a study of Vδ1+ human thymocytes. The study's findings and limits: Thymic TRG and TRD repertoires appeared highly polyclonal, with Gaussian CDR3 length distributions. Unlike peripheral blood Vdelta1+ controls, thymic delta-chain sequences included approximately 21% Vdelta2 and few Vdelta3.

RNA was extracted from the cells and then reverse transcribed. CDR3 amplicons came from multiplex PCR with pooled V-gene forward and constant-region reverse primers. TCRdb reprocessed the multiplex PCR reads through CATT. Among approximately 8,700 gamma-chain clones listed, roughly 50% were seen once. Thymocytes were sorted as CD3+ TCRVdelta1+ TCRVdelta2- after alphabeta T cell depletion. Vdelta1+ thymocyte sorts reached between roughly 98% and 99.6% purity. In the case of this clone: The antigen is unknown.

The CDR3 extends over 11 amino acids. The ends lost 3 bases at V and 6 bases at J; junction bases unmatched: 2. CDR1 and CDR2 from the germline V gene are VINAFY and YDVSNSKD. The chain is built from TRGV5 and TRGJ1 or TRGJ2. Assignment of the J gene here rests on matching the DNA to germline, because TCRdb gives none. Sequences were obtained from Vdelta1+ gamma-delta thymocytes from the thymus. The subset was: FACS-sorted CD3+ TCRalphabeta- TCRVdelta1+ TCRVdelta2- thymocytes. The sequence derives from a girl less than two years old who had congenital heart surgery. The CDR3 protein is CATWDPYKKLF. The CDR3, as DNA: TGTGCCACCTGGGACCCTTATAAGAAACTCTTT.